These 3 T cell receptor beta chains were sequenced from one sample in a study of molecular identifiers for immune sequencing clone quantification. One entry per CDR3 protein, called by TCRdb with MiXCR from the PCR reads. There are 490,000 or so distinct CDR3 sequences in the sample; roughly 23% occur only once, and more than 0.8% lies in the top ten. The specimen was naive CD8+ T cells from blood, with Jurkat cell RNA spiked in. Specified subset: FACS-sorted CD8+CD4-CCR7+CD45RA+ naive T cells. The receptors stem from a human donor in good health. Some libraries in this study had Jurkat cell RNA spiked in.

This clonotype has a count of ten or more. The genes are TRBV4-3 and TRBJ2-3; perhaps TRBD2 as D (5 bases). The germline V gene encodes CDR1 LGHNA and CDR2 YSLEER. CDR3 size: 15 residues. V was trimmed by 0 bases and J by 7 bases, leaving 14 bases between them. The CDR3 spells CASSQDSTRGHTQYF. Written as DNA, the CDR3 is TGCGCCAGCAGCCAAGATTCTACGCGAGGGCATACGCAGTATTTT.

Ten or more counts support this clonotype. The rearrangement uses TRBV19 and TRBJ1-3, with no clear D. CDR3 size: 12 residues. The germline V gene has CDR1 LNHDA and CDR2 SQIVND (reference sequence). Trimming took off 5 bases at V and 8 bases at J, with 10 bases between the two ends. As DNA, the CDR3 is TGTGCCAGTAGTCAATCGGAGGACACCATATATTTT. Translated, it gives CASSQSEDTIYF.

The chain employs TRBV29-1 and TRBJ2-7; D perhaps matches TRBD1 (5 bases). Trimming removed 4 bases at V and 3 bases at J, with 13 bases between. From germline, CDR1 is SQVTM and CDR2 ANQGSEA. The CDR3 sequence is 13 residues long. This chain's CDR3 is CSVAVGLDYEQYF. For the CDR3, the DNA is TGCAGCGTTGCCGTGGGGCTCGACTACGAGCAGTACTTC.